This T cell receptor beta chain is from a study of cytomegalovirus exposure and HLA in healthy donors. PCR primers comprised 60 Vbeta and 13 Jbeta primers. The assay was immunoSEQ multiplex PCR, and TCRdb's table has in-frame clones only and misses some. This sample yields over 150,000 clones, of which roughly 80% are seen a single time; just under 3% belongs to the top ten. From germline, CDR1 is SNHLY and CDR2 FYNNEI. V was pared by 7 bases and J by 3 bases, with 8 bases of the junction left unmatched. The CDR3 has 14 amino acids. With regard to this clone: Its target is not known.

General study points: Later analysis suggested most CMV-associated TCR beta chains were HLA-restricted.

This chain connects TRBV2 to TRBJ2-5, with 7 nucleotides matching TRBD2. This sequence was found in a woman younger than 45 in good health and CMV-seronegative. Specimen: PBMCs. The CDR3 region is CASKLLLAEETQYF. CDR3 nucleotide sequence: TGTGCCAGCAAGCTACTCCTAGCGGAAGAGACCCAGTACTTC. Variable domain in full (rest from reference TRBV2 and TRBJ2-5): EPEVTQTPSHQVTQMGQEVILRCVPISNHLYFYWYRQILGQKVEFLVSFYNNEISEKSEIFDDQFSVERPDGSNFTLKIRSTKLEDSAMYFCASKLLLAEETQYFGPGTRLLVL.